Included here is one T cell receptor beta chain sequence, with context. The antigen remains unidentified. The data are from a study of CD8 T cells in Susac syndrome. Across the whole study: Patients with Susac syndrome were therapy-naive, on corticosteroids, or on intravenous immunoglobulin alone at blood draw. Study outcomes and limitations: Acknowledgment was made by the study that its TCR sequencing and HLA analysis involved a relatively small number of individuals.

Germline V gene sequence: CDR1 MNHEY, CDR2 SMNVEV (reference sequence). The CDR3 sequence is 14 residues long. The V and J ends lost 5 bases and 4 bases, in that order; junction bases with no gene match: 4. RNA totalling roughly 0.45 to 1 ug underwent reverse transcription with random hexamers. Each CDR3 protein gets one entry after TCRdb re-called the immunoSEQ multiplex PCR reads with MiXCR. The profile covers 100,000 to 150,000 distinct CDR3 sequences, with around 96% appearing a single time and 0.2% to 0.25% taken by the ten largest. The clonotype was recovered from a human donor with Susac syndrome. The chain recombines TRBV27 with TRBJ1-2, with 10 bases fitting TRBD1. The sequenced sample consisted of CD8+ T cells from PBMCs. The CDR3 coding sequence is TGTGCCAGCAGTGCCGGGACAGGGGTCTATGGCTACACCTTC. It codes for CASSAGTGVYGYTF.